Shown below are 27 T cell receptor beta chains from a single sample sequenced in a study of a mutant IDH1 vaccine in newly diagnosed glioma. Antigen specificity for these receptors is unknown. The table came from immunoSEQ multiplex PCR; TCRdb's copy has only in-frame clones and leaves some out. The table includes about 55,000 clones, about four fifths detected once. Time point indicated: week 23, last vaccination. Vaccine doses each comprised 300 ug of mutant IDH1 20-mer peptide, with topical imiquimod. Sequenced material: PBMCs, taken from a glioma patient whose treatment included an IDH1 peptide vaccine. Receptors originate from a man aged 40-49 years with glioma.

The chain recombines TRBV4-2 with TRBJ1-2; 7 nucleotides align to TRBD1. This CDR3 region has 14 residues. CDR1 and CDR2 (germline): LGHNA, YNFKEQ. With 6 bases clipped from V and 1 base from J, the junction kept 5 bases outside the gene matches. CDR3 coding DNA: TGTGCCAGCAGACCAGGGGGGGATAACTATGGCTACACCTTC. It codes for CASRPGGDNYGYTF.

This rearrangement joins TRBV4-1 to TRBJ2-5; either TRBD1 or TRBD2 may fit D (5 bases each). Germline CDR1 and CDR2: MGHRA and YSYEKL. The CDR3 contains 15 residues. V shed 4 bases and J shed 3 bases, with 15 bases lying between them. In DNA, the CDR3 is TGCGCCAGCAGCCCAGACCGGGACGGAAAAGAGACCCAGTACTTC. Amino acids: CASSPDRDGKETQYF.

To note about this clone: At one of its ends the junction is not consistent with the germline gene, which may arise from a read error. The chain carries TRBV13 and TRBJ1-4; D is possibly TRBD1 (5 bases). There are 14 residues in the CDR3. Germline V gives CDR1 PRHDT, CDR2 FYEKMQ (reference sequence). This CDR3 reads CASSSGLSNEKLFF. The CDR3 coding sequence is TGTGCCAGTAGCTCGGGACTCTCTAATGAAAAACTGTTTTTT.

The chain recombines TRBV6-1 with TRBJ1-5, with 7 bases fitting TRBD1. Per the germline V gene, CDR1 is MNHNS and CDR2 is SASEGT. The CDR3 has 15 amino acids. Germline trimming cut 7 bases from V and 6 bases from J; bases unmatched to any gene: 12. CDR3 DNA sequence: TGTGCCAGCACTTCCCCAAGACAGGGAAGTCAGCCCCAGCATTTT. Translated, it gives CASTSPRQGSQPQHF.

This sequence joins TRBV5-4 and TRBJ1-4, with D hard to call. This CDR3 has 13 amino acids. The germline V gene has CDR1 SGHNT and CDR2 YYREEE (reference sequence). V lost 2 bases and J 3 bases, leaving 5 bases between the germline ends. This CDR3 reads CASSFGANEKLFF. The CDR3 coding sequence is TGTGCCAGCAGCTTTGGAGCTAATGAAAAACTGTTTTTT.

The rearrangement links TRBV7-9 to TRBJ2-1, with D uncertain. This CDR3 contains 15 residues. Germline V gene data show CDR1 as SEHNR and CDR2 as FQNEAQ (reference sequence). Trimming cost V 3 bases and J 0 bases, with 9 bases left between them. DNA of the CDR3: TGTGCCAGCAGCTTTGTCGGGCGCTCCTACAATGAGCAGTTCTTC. Translation gives CASSFVGRSYNEQFF.

V and J are TRBV2 and TRBJ2-1; D gene uncertain. V gave up 4 bases and J gave up 9 bases, with 10 bases separating them. Germline loops: CDR1 SNHLY, CDR2 FYNNEI. The CDR3 extends over 12 amino acids. CDR3 in amino acids: CASSVVGFEQFF. The CDR3 nucleotides are TGTGCCAGCAGTGTCGTGGGGTTTGAGCAGTTCTTC.

The V call is TRBV9, the J call TRBJ2-1, with 14 bases aligning to TRBD2. The CDR3 covers 19 residues. J gave up 7 bases and V 4 bases, and 16 bases lay outside the gene matches. Germline-derived CDR1 and CDR2 are SGDLS and YYNGEE. The DNA for the CDR3 is TGTGCCAGCAGCACCCCCGGGACTAGCGGGGGACAAAGGTGGAATGAGCAGTTCTTC. Protein: CASSTPGTSGGQRWNEQFF.

The V call is TRBV15, the J call TRBJ2-3, with 8 bases matching TRBD2. V dropped 0 bases and J dropped 2; count of bases not matched to a gene: 7. Germline assignment: CDR1 LNHNV and CDR2 YYDKDF (reference sequence). CDR3 size: 17 residues. CDR3 residues: CATSRDLGRGATDTQYF. Written as DNA, the CDR3 is TGTGCCACCAGCAGAGACCTCGGGAGGGGCGCCACAGATACGCAGTATTTT.

The rearrangement links TRBV6-5 to TRBJ2-2, with D maybe TRBD1 (6 bases). CDR1 and CDR2 (germline): MNHEY, SVGAGI. The CDR3 loop spans 13 amino acids. Trimming stripped 4 bases from V and 6 bases from J, with 9 bases between. CDR3 protein: CASSFKGAGELFF. CDR3 bases: TGTGCCAGCAGTTTTAAGGGGGCCGGGGAGCTGTTTTTT.

The rearrangement joins TRBV6-5 to TRBJ2-7, with D possibly TRBD2 on 6 matching bases. V lost 2 bases and J lost 6, with 14 bases in between. The CDR3 is made up of 14 amino acids. Germline assignment: CDR1 MNHEY and CDR2 SVGAGI. The CDR3 spells CASSYAGSSGEQYF. The CDR3 DNA reads TGTGCCAGCAGTTACGCGGGATCCTCGGGCGAGCAGTACTTC.

The chain has TRBV5-1 and TRBJ1-3, with D unclear. The CDR3 has 17 amino acids. Germline CDR1 and CDR2: SGHRS and YFSETQ. V shed 4 bases and J shed 0 bases, with 17 bases lying between them. As DNA, the CDR3 is TGCGCCAGCAGCCCTGACGGCTCATATAGCTCTGGAAACACCATATATTTT. It encodes CASSPDGSYSSGNTIYF.

This sequence joins TRBV5-1 and TRBJ2-2; D remains ambiguous. Trimming removed 3 bases from V and 4 bases from J, with 7 bases in between. Germline V gives CDR1 SGHRS, CDR2 YFSETQ. The CDR3 has 13 amino acids. CDR3 nucleotides: TGCGCCAGCAGCTCAATTGGCACCGGGGAGCTGTTTTTT. Residues: CASSSIGTGELFF.

This chain uses TRBV6-1 with TRBJ1-2, with 9 bases identical to TRBD1. The germline CDR1 and CDR2 sequences are MNHNS and SASEGT. Trimming at V came to 5 bases and at J to 8 bases, leaving 6 bases not matched to a gene. This CDR3 is 13 amino acids long. CDR3 in DNA: TGTGCCAGCAGTTTGGACAGGGGCAGGGGCTACACCTTC. Translating it yields CASSLDRGRGYTF.

V and J are TRBV6-1 and TRBJ1-6; D is unresolved. Germline V gives CDR1 MNHNS, CDR2 SASEGT. The length of the CDR3 is 15 residues. V dropped 3 bases and J dropped 6 bases, with 12 bases sitting between them. The CDR3 sequence is CASSDSGGANSPLHF. Written as DNA, the CDR3 is TGTGCCAGCAGTGATTCCGGCGGAGCTAATTCACCCCTCCACTTT.

The CDR3 region is CASSEAPQPQHF. CDR3 DNA sequence: TGTGCCAGCAGTGAAGCACCGCAGCCCCAGCATTTT. This rearrangement joins TRBV6-1 to TRBJ1-5; D unresolved. Deletions cut 0 bases from V and 7 bases from J, with 4 bases between. Per the germline V gene, CDR1 is MNHNS and CDR2 is SASEGT. This CDR3 contains 12 residues.

This clone has a single count. In the same sample, other DNA sequences code for this CDR3. The chain recombines TRBV18 with TRBJ2-7, with 8 bases that match TRBD1. The CDR3 is made up of 14 amino acids. The ends lost 3 bases at V and 2 bases at J; junction bases unmatched: 3. Germline CDR1 reads KGHSH; CDR2 reads LQKENI. For the CDR3, the DNA is TGTGCCAGCTCACCGGGGACAGGCCCCTACGAGCAGTACTTC. Amino acids: CASSPGTGPYEQYF.

The V call is TRBV7-6, the J call TRBJ1-3, with a tentative D call TRBD1 (6 bases). Germline loops: CDR1 SGHVS, CDR2 FNYEAQ. The germline V and J ends were trimmed by 0 bases and 4 bases, with 13 bases remaining between them. The CDR3 spans 16 residues. The CDR3 spells CASSLATPRGGNTIYF. The DNA for the CDR3 is TGTGCCAGCAGCTTAGCGACACCCAGGGGAGGAAACACCATATATTTT.

This clone showed up just a few times. The V call is TRBV5-8, the J call TRBJ1-4; a weak D match, TRBD1 (6 bases). The CDR3 extends over 13 amino acids. The germline V gene has CDR1 SGHTS and CDR2 YDEGEE. Trimming cost V 7 bases and J 10 bases, with 17 bases left between them. CDR3 DNA sequence: TGTGCCAGCCCCGGGAGGGGGACGGTAAAACTGTTTTTT. The encoded protein is CASPGRGTVKLFF. Using reference TRBV5-8 and TRBJ1-4 for the parts outside the CDR3, the full variable domain is EAGVTQSPTHLIKTRGQQATLRCSPISGHTSVYWYQQALGLGLQFLLWYDEGEERNRGNFPPRFSGRQFPNYSSELNVNALELEDSALYLCASPGRGTVKLFFGSGTQLSVL.

This clone has only a few counts. V gene TRBV7-9 combines with J gene TRBJ2-1, with 9 bases that match TRBD2. This CDR3 is 13 amino acids long. J was trimmed by 12 bases and V by 4 bases; bases with no gene match: 7. Germline lookup yields CDR1 SEHNR and CDR2 FQNEAQ (reference sequence). The CDR3 protein is CASSSAGGSRQFF. DNA of the CDR3: TGTGCCAGCAGCTCGGCGGGGGGGAGTCGGCAGTTCTTC.

The chain's CDR3 is CASSQDQARGGRETQYF. The CDR3 bases are TGCGCCAGCAGCCAAGATCAAGCGCGGGGGGGCCGGGAGACCCAGTACTTC. This chain links TRBV4-1 with TRBJ2-5; 9 nucleotides align to TRBD2. The germline CDR1 and CDR2 sequences are MGHRA and YSYEKL. The CDR3 spans 17 residues. V was clipped by 0 bases and J by 5 bases; unmatched bases: 10.

V gene TRBV5-1 combines with J gene TRBJ1-2, with a weak D call TRBD1 (6 bases). The V end was cut by 0 bases, the J end by 8 bases, with 14 bases between. The CDR3 sequence is 14 residues long. The germline gives CDR1 SGHRS, CDR2 YFSETQ. For the CDR3, the DNA is TGCGCCAGCAGCTTGGTCCCGGGGGCGAGAGGCTACACCTTC. This translates into CASSLVPGARGYTF.

The chain has TRBV5-4 and TRBJ2-7; 8 bases fit TRBD1. The CDR3 spans 15 residues. Germline loops: CDR1 SGHNT, CDR2 YYREEE (reference sequence). The trim removed 6 bases at V and 1 base at J, leaving 9 bases unmatched. The CDR3 DNA sequence: TGTGCCAGCACCAAAGGGACAGGTCTGTCCTACGAGCAGTACTTC. It yields the protein CASTKGTGLSYEQYF.

The rearrangement uses TRBV7-9 and TRBJ2-5, with 10 nucleotides matching TRBD1. Germline values: CDR1 SEHNR, CDR2 FQNEAQ (reference sequence). The CDR3 extends over 14 amino acids. Germline trimming cut 5 bases from V and 4 bases from J; bases unmatched to any gene: 4. The CDR3 nucleotides are TGTGCCAGCAGCATCGGGACAGGGGTAGAGACCCAGTACTTC. Translation: CASSIGTGVETQYF.

This chain uses TRBV7-8 with TRBJ1-6; D perhaps matches TRBD1 (5 bases). The length of the CDR3 is 13 residues. Between the trimmed V and J ends, which lost 6 bases and 9 bases, there was a span of 12 bases. CDR1 is SGHVS, CDR2 FQNEAQ, per germline. The CDR3 reads CASSGTSSSPLHF. The CDR3 nucleotides read TGTGCCAGCAGTGGGACCTCGAGTTCACCCCTCCACTTT.

J is TRBJ1-4 and V is TRBV6-5, with 7 bases aligning to TRBD1. Unmatched junction bases numbered 7, after V lost 6 bases and J lost 6 bases. Germline CDR1 and CDR2: MNHEY and SVGAGI. This CDR3 has 14 amino acids. CDR3 bases: TGTGCCAGCAGACGAGGGGGCGAAGATGAAAAACTGTTTTTT. Translated, it gives CASRRGGEDEKLFF.

The chain couples TRBV5-1 to TRBJ2-2; 11 positions agree with TRBD1. Germline CDR1 SGHRS, CDR2 YFSETQ. The CDR3 loop spans 17 amino acids. Trimming took 0 bases from V and 4 from J; bases not matched to a gene: 5. The CDR3 sequence is CASSLAGQGARTGELFF. In DNA form, the CDR3 reads TGCGCCAGCAGCTTGGCCGGACAGGGGGCACGCACCGGGGAGCTGTTTTTT.